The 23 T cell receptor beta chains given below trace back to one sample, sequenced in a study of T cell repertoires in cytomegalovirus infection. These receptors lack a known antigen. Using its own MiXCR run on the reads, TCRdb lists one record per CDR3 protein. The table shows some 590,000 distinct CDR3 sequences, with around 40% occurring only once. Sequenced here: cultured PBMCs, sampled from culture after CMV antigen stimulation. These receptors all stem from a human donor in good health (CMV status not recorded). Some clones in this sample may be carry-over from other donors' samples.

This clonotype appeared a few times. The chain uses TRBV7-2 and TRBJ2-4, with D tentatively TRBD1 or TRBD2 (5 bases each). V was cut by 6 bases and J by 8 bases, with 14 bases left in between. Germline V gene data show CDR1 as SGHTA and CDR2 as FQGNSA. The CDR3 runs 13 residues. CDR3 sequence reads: CASSSLGAYIQYF. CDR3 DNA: TGTGCCAGCAGTTCGCTCGGGGCGTACATTCAGTACTTC. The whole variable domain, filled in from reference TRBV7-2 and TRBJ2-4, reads GAGVSQSPSNKVTEKGKDVELRCDPISGHTALYWYRQSLGQGLEFLIYFQGNSAPDKSGLPSDRFSAERTGGSVSTLTIQRTQQEDSAVYLCASSSLGAYIQYFGAGTRLSVL.

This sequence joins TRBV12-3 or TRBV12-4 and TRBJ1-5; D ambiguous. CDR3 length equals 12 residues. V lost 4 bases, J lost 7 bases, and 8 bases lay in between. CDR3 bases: TGTGCCAGCAGTTCGATCTGGCAGCCCCAGCATTTT. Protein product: CASSSIWQPQHF.

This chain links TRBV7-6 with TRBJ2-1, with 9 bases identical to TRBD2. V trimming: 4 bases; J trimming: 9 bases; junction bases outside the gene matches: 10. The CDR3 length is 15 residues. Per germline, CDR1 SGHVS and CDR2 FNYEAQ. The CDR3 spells CASSSSLSGSIEQFF. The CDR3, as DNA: TGTGCCAGCAGCTCGTCACTTAGCGGGAGTATTGAGCAGTTCTTC.

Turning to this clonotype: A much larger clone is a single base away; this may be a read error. The CDR3 reads CASSLILGQKLCF. The CDR3 DNA is TGTGCCAGCAGCTTAATTTTAGGGCAAAAACTGTGTTTT. This chain uses TRBV7-2 with TRBJ1-4; D is undetermined. The CDR3 has 13 residues. CDR1 SGHTA and CDR2 FQGNSA come from the germline V gene.

As DNA, the CDR3 is TGCGCCAGCAGCTCCAGGCCGGCGGAGACCCAGTACTTC. Residues: CASSSRPAETQYF. This chain connects TRBV5-1 to TRBJ2-5; D is unclear. Trimming took off 3 bases at V and 5 bases at J, with 11 bases between the two ends. The CDR3 spans 13 residues. The germline V gene encodes CDR1 SGHRS and CDR2 YFSETQ. The variable domain in full, completed from reference TRBV5-1 and TRBJ2-5, reads KAGVTQTPRYLIKTRGQQVTLSCSPISGHRSVSWYQQTPGQGLQFLFEYFSETQRNKGNFPGRFSGRQFSNSRSEMNVSTLELGDSALYLCASSSRPAETQYFGPGTRLLVL.

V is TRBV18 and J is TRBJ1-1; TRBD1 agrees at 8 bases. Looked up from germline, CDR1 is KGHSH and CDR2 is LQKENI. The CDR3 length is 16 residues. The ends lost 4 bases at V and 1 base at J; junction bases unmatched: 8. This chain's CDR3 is CASSLGTGQANTEAFF. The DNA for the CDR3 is TGTGCCAGCTCACTCGGGACAGGCCAAGCGAACACTGAAGCTTTCTTT.

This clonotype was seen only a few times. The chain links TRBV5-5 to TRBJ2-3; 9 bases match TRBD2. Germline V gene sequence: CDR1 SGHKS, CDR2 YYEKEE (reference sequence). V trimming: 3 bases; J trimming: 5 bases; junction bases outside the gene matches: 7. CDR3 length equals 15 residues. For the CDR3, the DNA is TGTGCCAGCAGCTACCGCGGGAGGGGTATAGATACGCAGTATTTT. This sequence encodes CASSYRGRGIDTQYF.

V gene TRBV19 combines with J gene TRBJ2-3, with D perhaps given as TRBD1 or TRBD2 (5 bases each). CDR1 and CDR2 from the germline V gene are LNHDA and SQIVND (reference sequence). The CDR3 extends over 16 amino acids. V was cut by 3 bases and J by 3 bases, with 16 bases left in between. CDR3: CASSIGVGAVTDTQYF. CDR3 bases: TGTGCCAGTAGTATCGGGGTAGGGGCAGTTACAGATACGCAGTATTTT.

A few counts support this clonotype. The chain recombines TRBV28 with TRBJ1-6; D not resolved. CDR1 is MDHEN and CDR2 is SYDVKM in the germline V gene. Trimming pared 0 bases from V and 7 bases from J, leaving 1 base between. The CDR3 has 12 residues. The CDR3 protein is CASSLWNSPLHF. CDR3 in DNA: TGTGCCAGCAGTTTATGGAATTCACCCCTCCACTTT.

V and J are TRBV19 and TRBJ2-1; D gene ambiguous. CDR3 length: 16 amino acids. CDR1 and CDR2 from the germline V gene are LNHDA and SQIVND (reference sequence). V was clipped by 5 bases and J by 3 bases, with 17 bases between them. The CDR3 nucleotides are TGTGCCAGTAGTTCCCTGTGGGGAAAAAACTACAATGAGCAGTTCTTC. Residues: CASSSLWGKNYNEQFF.

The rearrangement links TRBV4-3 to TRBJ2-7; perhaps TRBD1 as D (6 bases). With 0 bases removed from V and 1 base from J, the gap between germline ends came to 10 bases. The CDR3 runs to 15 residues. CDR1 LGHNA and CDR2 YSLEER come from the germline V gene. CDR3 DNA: TGCGCCAGCAGCCAAGAATGGACAGAGTCCTACGAGCAGTACTTC. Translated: CASSQEWTESYEQYF.

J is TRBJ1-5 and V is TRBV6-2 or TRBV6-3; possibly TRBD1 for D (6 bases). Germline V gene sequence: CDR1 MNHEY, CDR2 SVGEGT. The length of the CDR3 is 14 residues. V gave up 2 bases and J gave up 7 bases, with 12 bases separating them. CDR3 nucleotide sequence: TGTGCCAGCAGTTACCTGGGGGGCGAACAGCCCCAGCATTTT. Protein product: CASSYLGGEQPQHF.

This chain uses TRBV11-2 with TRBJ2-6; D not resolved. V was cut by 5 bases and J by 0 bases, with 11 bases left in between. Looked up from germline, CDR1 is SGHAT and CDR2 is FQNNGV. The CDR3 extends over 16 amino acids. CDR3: CASSPVGRSGANVLTF. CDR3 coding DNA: TGTGCCAGCAGCCCGGTGGGTCGCTCTGGGGCCAACGTCCTGACTTTC.

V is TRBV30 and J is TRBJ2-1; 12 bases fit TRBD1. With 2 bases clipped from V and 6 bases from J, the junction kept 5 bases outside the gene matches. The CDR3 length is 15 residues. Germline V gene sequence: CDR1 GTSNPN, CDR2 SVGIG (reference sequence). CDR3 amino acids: CAWSPLGQGANEQFF. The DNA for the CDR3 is TGTGCCTGGAGTCCCCTGGGACAGGGGGCCAATGAGCAGTTCTTC.

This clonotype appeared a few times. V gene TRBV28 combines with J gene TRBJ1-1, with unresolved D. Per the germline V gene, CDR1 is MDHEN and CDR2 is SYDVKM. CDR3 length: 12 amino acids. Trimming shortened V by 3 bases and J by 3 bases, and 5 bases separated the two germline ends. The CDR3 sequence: CASSFRYTEAFF. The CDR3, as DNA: TGTGCCAGCAGTTTCAGATACACTGAAGCTTTCTTT.

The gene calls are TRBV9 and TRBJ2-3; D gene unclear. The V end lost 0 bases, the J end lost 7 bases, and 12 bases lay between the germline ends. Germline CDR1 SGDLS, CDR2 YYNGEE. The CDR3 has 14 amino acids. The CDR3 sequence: CASSVAPTSNTQYF. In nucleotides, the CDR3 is TGTGCCAGCAGCGTAGCCCCGACCTCTAATACGCAGTATTTT.

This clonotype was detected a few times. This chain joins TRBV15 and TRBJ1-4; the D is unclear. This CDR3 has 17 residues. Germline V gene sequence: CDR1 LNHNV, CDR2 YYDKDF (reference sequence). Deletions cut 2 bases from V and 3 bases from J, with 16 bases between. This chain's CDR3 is CATSRTGIGVANEKLFF. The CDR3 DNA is TGTGCCACCAGCAGAACCGGGATTGGGGTGGCTAATGAAAAACTGTTTTTT.

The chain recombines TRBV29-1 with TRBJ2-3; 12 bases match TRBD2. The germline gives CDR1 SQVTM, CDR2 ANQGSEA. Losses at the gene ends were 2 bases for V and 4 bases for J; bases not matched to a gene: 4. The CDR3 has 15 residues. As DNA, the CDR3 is TGCAGCGTTGAACGACTAGCGGGAGAGGCAGATACGCAGTATTTT. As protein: CSVERLAGEADTQYF.

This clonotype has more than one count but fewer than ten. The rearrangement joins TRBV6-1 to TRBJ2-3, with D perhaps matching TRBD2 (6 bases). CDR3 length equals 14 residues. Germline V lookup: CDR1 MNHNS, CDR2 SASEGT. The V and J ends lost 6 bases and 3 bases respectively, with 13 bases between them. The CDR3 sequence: CASSRGLETDTQYF. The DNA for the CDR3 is TGTGCCAGCAGCCGGGGACTGGAGACAGATACGCAGTATTTT.

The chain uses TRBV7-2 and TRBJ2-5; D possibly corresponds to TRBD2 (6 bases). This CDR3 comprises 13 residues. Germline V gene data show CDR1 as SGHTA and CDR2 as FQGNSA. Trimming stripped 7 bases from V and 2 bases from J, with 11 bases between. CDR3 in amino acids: CASNVGRQETQYF. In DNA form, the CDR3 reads TGTGCCAGCAACGTGGGGAGGCAAGAGACCCAGTACTTC.

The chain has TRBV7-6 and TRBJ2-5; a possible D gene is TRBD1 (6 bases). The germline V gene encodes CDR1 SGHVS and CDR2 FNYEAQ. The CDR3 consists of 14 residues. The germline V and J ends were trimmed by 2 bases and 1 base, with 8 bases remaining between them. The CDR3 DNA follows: TGTGCCAGCAGCTTACAACAGGGCCAAGAGACCCAGTACTTC. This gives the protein CASSLQQGQETQYF.

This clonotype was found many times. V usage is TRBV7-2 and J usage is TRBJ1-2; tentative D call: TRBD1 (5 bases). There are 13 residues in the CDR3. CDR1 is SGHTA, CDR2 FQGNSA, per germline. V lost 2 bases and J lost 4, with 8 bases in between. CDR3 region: CASSLQGSYGYTF. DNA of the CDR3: TGTGCCAGCAGCTTACAGGGTAGCTATGGCTACACCTTC.

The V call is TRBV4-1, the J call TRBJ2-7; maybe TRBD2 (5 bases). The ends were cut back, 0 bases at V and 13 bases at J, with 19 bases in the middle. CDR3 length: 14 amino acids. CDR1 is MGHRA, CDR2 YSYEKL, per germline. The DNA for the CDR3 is TGCGCCAGCAGCCAAGAAAACGGCCCGGAGGAGCTCTACTTC. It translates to CASSQENGPEELYF.